This TCR beta chain was captured by sequencing in a study of shared clonotypes between healthy human individuals (dated by TCRdb to 2018 to 2021). At the level of the whole study: Two women and a few men aged 18 to 49 years were included in the cohort. For each donor, CD4 naive and CD4 memory were each run on three plates, CD8 naive on two plates, and CD8 memory on one plate. Blood TCR repertoires of roughly 5 healthy adults were deeply sequenced to estimate repertoire size and the extent of clonotype sharing between individuals. Libraries were prepared and TCR repertoires were sequenced by different laboratories using diverse techniques, in order to increase sequencing depth and limit assay-specific biases. Each donor's leukapheresis produced roughly between about 0.9 and 9.5 billion PBMCs. Broad study findings and their caveats: Across four donors, about 4.5% of naive CD4, roughly 3.8% of naive CD8, about 2% of memory CD4, and 0.4% of memory CD8 clonotypes were shared. Because the study included only a small number of donors, the genetic and exposure-history diversity represented was limited. Rarefaction of sorted-subset datasets indicated incomplete sequencing despite the large sequencing depth. Compared with non-shared clonotypes, clonotypes shared by all four sorted-subset donors had higher generation probabilities. Estimated clonotype richness was generally larger for naive than for memory subsets. Sampling was limited to blood, and TCR repertoires in tissue likely differ from TCR repertoires in blood. Pairwise subsampling led to the expectation that sequencing depth would affect the degree of clonotype sharing among donors.

From a lookup of the germline V gene, CDR1 and CDR2 are SGHRS and YFSETQ. From the cysteine through the phenylalanine, the CDR3 covers 16 amino acids. Here the CDR3 DNA is all that survives: 48 bases in frame from base 1. The V and J ends are trimmed by 0 bases and 4 bases, leaving 13 bases between them. Note on this clone: The antigen it binds to is not known. The sample holds no much larger clone one base away, and base qualities are not on file.

Donors were healthy HIV-negative adults with no recently reported acute infections or vaccinations. All donors were Caucasian adults living in Nashville, Tennessee, USA. CD4+ T cells were enriched by magnetic negative selection; naive cells were then positively selected on CD45RA, and the negative fraction formed the memory subset. After blood collection by leukapheresis, PBMCs were isolated using Ficoll-Histopaque density gradient centrifugation and then cryopreserved in the vapor phase of liquid nitrogen. Purity and quantity of every magnetically sorted T cell population were checked by analytical flow cytometry. Genomic DNA was isolated from every sorted fraction and measured by UV absorbance on a Nanodrop 2000c. Using the deep immunoSEQ assay, TCR CDR3 regions were amplified from genomic DNA by multiplex PCR. Extracted genomic DNA from each cell subset was spread evenly across all wells of several immunoSEQ 96-well plates, with each plate serving as a replicate. For sorted subsets, roughly 0.2 ug genomic DNA, equal to tens of thousands of T cell genomes, was loaded into each replicate PCR. Purified libraries were quantified with a Qubit 3.0 fluorometer, sized on a Bioanalyzer 2100, and re-quantified with the KAPA Library Quantification kit. A separate single-read 150-cycle Illumina NextSeq 550 flow cell was used to sequence each immunoSEQ 96-well plate. The study's own analysis went as follows. Because only junctional sequences without quality scores were contained in the immunoSEQ output, filtering matching that applied to full-length reads could not be performed. Sequences were annotated with PyIR, a Python wrapper for IgBLAST v1.9, using IMGT germline references to assign V/J genes and CDR3. Reads were filtered out if the reads had weak V/J assignments (E-value above 1e-6), no CDR3, stop codons, out-of-frame junctions, or ambiguous translated residues. A V3J clonotype was defined by an identical inferred V gene, J gene, and CDR3 amino acid sequence. Percentage overlap between repertoires was computed as shared unique clonotypes divided by the size of the smaller repertoire. Repertoire richness was assessed with RTK rarefaction, the Chao1 estimator, and Recon v2.1 estimates of unobserved clonotypes. OLGA was used to compute generation probabilities for all TCRbeta clonotypes that the gDNA method yielded from four donors. Imported from immuneACCESS, the table was reduced by TCRdb to in-frame sequences with V and J called. These copies leave out some clones; in studies compared against another copy, an unresolved V gene accounts for under half, and the cause of the remainder is not known. That table furnishes V, J and clone size, whereas the DNA furnished D and trimming. The sample table holds about 1 million clones, of which about four fifths were seen once. About 0.52% of the sample is in the top ten clones.

The sample comprised memory CD4+ T cells from PBMCs. Sample cell subset or site, as interpreted from the label and publication: CD45RA-negative fraction. This chain is built from TRBV5-1 and TRBJ2-2, with TRBD2 as a weak D call on 6 bases. This TCR came from a man aged 18 to 30 in good health. Some clones in this sample may be carry-over from other donors' samples. The encoded CDR3 is CASSLAGRGATGELFF. The DNA is as follows: TGCGCCAGCAGCTTGGCCGGTCGCGGGGCCACCGGGGAGCTGTTTTTT.